This is a list of T cell receptor beta chains from one sample in a study of cytomegalovirus exposure and HLA in healthy donors. Profiling relied on immunoSEQ multiplex PCR, and the TCRdb table lists in-frame clones only, not all of them. The profile covers approximately 190,000 clones, with roughly 80% appearing a single time and over 5.5% taken by the ten largest. Sequenced: PBMCs. These receptor sequences come from a man aged 35 to 55 in good health and CMV-seropositive. CDR3s include the opening cysteine and the closing phenylalanine or tryptophan. D genes are given only for firm matches. Size is stated for part of the rows, as once, few or many counts, or as a class when the clone is expanded.

j_gene: TRBJ1-6
d_gene: TRBD1
v_gene: TRBV6-1
abundance: -
CDR3nt: TGTGCCAGCAGTGTGGGGACAGGGCCATCCTCACCCCTCCACTTT
CDR3aa: CASSVGTGPSSPLHF

j_gene: TRBJ1-2
d_gene: TRBD1
v_gene: TRBV12-5
abundance: -
CDR3nt: TGTGCTAGTGGTTTGAAACCCCGGGACAGGGGGCTTGGCTACACCTTC
CDR3aa: CASGLKPRDRGLGYTF

j_gene: TRBJ2-3
d_gene: TRBD1
v_gene: TRBV5-1
abundance: -
CDR3nt: TGCGCCAGCAGCTTGTTAGGGACAGGGACGAGGGATACGCAGTATTTT
CDR3aa: CASSLLGTGTRDTQYF

j_gene: TRBJ2-7
d_gene: -
v_gene: TRBV7-8
abundance: -
CDR3nt: TGTGCCAGCAGCACGGGAAACTCCTACGAGCAGTACTTC
CDR3aa: CASSTGNSYEQYF

j_gene: TRBJ2-7
d_gene: -
v_gene: TRBV27
abundance: few
CDR3nt: TGTGCCAGCAGTCTCAGACAGGCATCCTACGAGCAGTACTTC
CDR3aa: CASSLRQASYEQYF

j_gene: TRBJ1-2
d_gene: TRBD1
v_gene: TRBV5-1
abundance: -
CDR3nt: TGCGCCAGCAACCGGGACAGGGAGTTCTATGGCTACACCTTC
CDR3aa: CASNRDREFYGYTF

j_gene: TRBJ2-7
d_gene: TRBD1
v_gene: TRBV29-1
abundance: few
CDR3nt: TGCAGCGTTGAAGTGACAGGGGTCGGCGAGCAGTACTTC
CDR3aa: CSVEVTGVGEQYF

j_gene: TRBJ2-5
d_gene: -
v_gene: TRBV29-1
abundance: -
CDR3nt: TGCAGCGTTGGGACAGCAAGCCAAGAGACCCAGTACTTC
CDR3aa: CSVGTASQETQYF

j_gene: TRBJ1-5
d_gene: TRBD1
v_gene: TRBV19
abundance: -
CDR3nt: TGTGCCAGTAGTTTAGTGACAGGGGTCAATCAGCCCCAGCATTTT
CDR3aa: CASSLVTGVNQPQHF

j_gene: TRBJ1-5
d_gene: -
v_gene: TRBV6-5
abundance: -
CDR3nt: TGTGCCAGCAGTGAAACACGGGGGCAGCCCCAGCATTTT
CDR3aa: CASSETRGQPQHF

j_gene: TRBJ2-2
d_gene: TRBD2
v_gene: TRBV27
abundance: -
CDR3nt: TGTGCCAGCAGTTTAAGGGCCCCCGGCACTAGCGGGGGGGCGTACACCGGGGAGCTGTTTTTT
CDR3aa: CASSLRAPGTSGGAYTGELFF

j_gene: TRBJ2-7
d_gene: -
v_gene: TRBV7-9
abundance: -
CDR3nt: TGTGCCAGCAGCAAGGGGGGAGGGGGCTCCTACGAGCAGTACTTC
CDR3aa: CASSKGGGGSYEQYF

j_gene: TRBJ2-1
d_gene: TRBD2
v_gene: TRBV6-5
abundance: -
CDR3nt: TGTGCCAGCAGCGAGCGGGGGGGTCTATATGAGCAGTTCTTC
CDR3aa: CASSERGGLYEQFF

j_gene: TRBJ1-1
d_gene: TRBD1
v_gene: TRBV5-1
abundance: -
CDR3nt: TGCGCCAGCAGCCAAAGACAGGGGATGAACACTGAAGCTTTCTTT
CDR3aa: CASSQRQGMNTEAFF

j_gene: TRBJ1-1
d_gene: -
v_gene: TRBV21-1
abundance: -
CDR3nt: TGTGCCAGCAGCAACGGGACTGAAGCTTTCTTT
CDR3aa: CASSNGTEAFF

j_gene: TRBJ1-2
d_gene: TRBD1
v_gene: TRBV7-2
abundance: -
CDR3nt: TGTGCCAGCAGCTCCGGACAGGGTATGGGAGGCTACACCTTC
CDR3aa: CASSSGQGMGGYTF

j_gene: TRBJ2-5
d_gene: -
v_gene: TRBV6-5
abundance: few
CDR3nt: TGTGCCAGCGGTACAGCAAGCCGGACCCAGTACTTC
CDR3aa: CASGTASRTQYF

j_gene: TRBJ2-3
d_gene: TRBD2
v_gene: TRBV7-9
abundance: -
CDR3nt: TGTGCCAGCAGCTTGGGAAGAGCTAGCGGGGTGTGGAGGGATACGCAGTATTTT
CDR3aa: CASSLGRASGVWRDTQYF

j_gene: TRBJ2-3
d_gene: TRBD2
v_gene: TRBV10-1
abundance: -
CDR3nt: TGCGCCAGCAGCGCTAGCGGGACGGCCTTCGGAGGCGGTACGCAGTATTTT
CDR3aa: CASSASGTAFGGGTQYF

j_gene: TRBJ1-2
d_gene: -
v_gene: TRBV5-4
abundance: once
CDR3nt: TGTGCCAGCAGCGGATGGGCGGTGGGAGCTTTCTATGGCTACACCTTC
CDR3aa: CASSGWAVGAFYGYTF

j_gene: TRBJ1-4
d_gene: TRBD1
v_gene: TRBV28
abundance: -
CDR3nt: TGTGCCAGCATCCCGGGACAGACAAACCTCGGGAATGAAAAACTGTTTTTT
CDR3aa: CASIPGQTNLGNEKLFF

j_gene: TRBJ1-5
d_gene: -
v_gene: TRBV6-5
abundance: -
CDR3nt: TGTGCCAGCAGTTACTCGAGGGCTAGTCAGCCCCAGCATTTT
CDR3aa: CASSYSRASQPQHF

j_gene: TRBJ1-2
d_gene: -
v_gene: TRBV5-1
abundance: -
CDR3nt: TGCGCCAGCAGCTTGGCCAGCAGGGGCTATGGCTACACCTTC
CDR3aa: CASSLASRGYGYTF

j_gene: TRBJ1-1
d_gene: -
v_gene: TRBV10-1
abundance: -
CDR3nt: TGCGCCAGCAGTGAAGGCGCGGCAGCATCGAAAGCTTTCTTT
CDR3aa: CASSEGAAASKAFF

j_gene: TRBJ1-6
d_gene: -
v_gene: TRBV19
abundance: -
CDR3nt: TGTGCCAGTAGTATGGACAGCTATAATTCACCCCTCCACTTT
CDR3aa: CASSMDSYNSPLHF

j_gene: TRBJ1-1
d_gene: -
v_gene: TRBV19
abundance: -
CDR3nt: TGTGCCAGTAGCCCGACGAGACGGGAAACTGAAGCTTTCTTT
CDR3aa: CASSPTRRETEAFF

j_gene: TRBJ1-1
d_gene: -
v_gene: TRBV7-9
abundance: -
CDR3nt: TGTGCCAGCAGCCCGGACAGCACTGAAGCTTTCTTT
CDR3aa: CASSPDSTEAFF

j_gene: TRBJ2-7
d_gene: TRBD1
v_gene: TRBV29-1
abundance: -
CDR3nt: TGCAGCGTTGGGACAGGGGGTTACGAGCAGTACTTC
CDR3aa: CSVGTGGYEQYF

j_gene: TRBJ1-5
d_gene: -
v_gene: TRBV12-5
abundance: once
CDR3nt: TGTGCTAGTGGTTTGGCCCCGGGGGAGCGGGTCAATCAGCCCCAGCATTTT
CDR3aa: CASGLAPGERVNQPQHF

j_gene: TRBJ2-7
d_gene: TRBD1
v_gene: TRBV30
abundance: -
CDR3nt: TGTGCCTGGAGTGTAGGGACAGGGGGTTTTTACGAGCAGTACTTC
CDR3aa: CAWSVGTGGFYEQYF

j_gene: TRBJ1-2
d_gene: -
v_gene: TRBV19
abundance: -
CDR3nt: TGTGCCAGCTGGGGGGGCAATGGCTACACCTTC
CDR3aa: CASWGGNGYTF

j_gene: TRBJ2-1
d_gene: TRBD2
v_gene: TRBV6-6
abundance: -
CDR3nt: TGTGCCAGCAGTTACCCTGTAGCGGGGGGGAACAATGAGCAGTTCTTC
CDR3aa: CASSYPVAGGNNEQFF

j_gene: TRBJ2-1
d_gene: TRBD2
v_gene: TRBV30
abundance: -
CDR3nt: TGTGCCTGGAGTGGAATAGCGGGGGGCGGGTCCTACAATGAGCAGTTCTTC
CDR3aa: CAWSGIAGGGSYNEQFF

j_gene: TRBJ1-3
d_gene: TRBD1
v_gene: TRBV4-2
abundance: -
CDR3nt: TGTGCCAGCAGCCAAACAGGGGAAAACACCATATATTTT
CDR3aa: CASSQTGENTIYF

j_gene: TRBJ2-2
d_gene: -
v_gene: TRBV6-6
abundance: -
CDR3nt: TGTGCCAGCAGTAGGGACACTTACACCGGGGAGCTGTTTTTT
CDR3aa: CASSRDTYTGELFF

j_gene: TRBJ2-7
d_gene: -
v_gene: TRBV11-3
abundance: -
CDR3nt: TGTGCCAGCAGCCTGGGACTTTCCCACGAGCAGTACTTC
CDR3aa: CASSLGLSHEQYF

j_gene: TRBJ2-7
d_gene: -
v_gene: TRBV23-1
abundance: few
CDR3nt: TGCGCCAGCAGACACAGGACCGTATGCTACGAGCAGTACTTC
CDR3aa: CASRHRTVCYEQYF

j_gene: TRBJ2-1
d_gene: TRBD2
v_gene: TRBV7-9
abundance: -
CDR3nt: TGTGCCAGCAGCTTAGGCCAGCGGGGGGGCAATGAGCAGTTCTTC
CDR3aa: CASSLGQRGGNEQFF

j_gene: TRBJ2-7
d_gene: TRBD1
v_gene: TRBV27
abundance: -
CDR3nt: TGTGCCAGCAGTTTCCGGGACAGGGGCAACGAGCAGTACTTC
CDR3aa: CASSFRDRGNEQYF

j_gene: TRBJ1-1
d_gene: -
v_gene: TRBV19
abundance: -
CDR3nt: TGTGCCAGCCTTTCTTCTCAGAGGAGACAGATGAACACTGAAGCTTTCTTT
CDR3aa: CASLSSQRRQMNTEAFF

j_gene: TRBJ1-5
d_gene: -
v_gene: TRBV4-2
abundance: -
CDR3nt: TGTGCCAGCAGCCAAGAAGTCCGGGGAGAGCAGCCCCAGCATTTT
CDR3aa: CASSQEVRGEQPQHF

j_gene: TRBJ2-7
d_gene: -
v_gene: TRBV10-3
abundance: -
CDR3nt: TGTGCCACCAGCAGTGGTCACCACGAGCAGTACTTC
CDR3aa: CATSSGHHEQYF

j_gene: TRBJ1-6
d_gene: -
v_gene: TRBV6-1
abundance: -
CDR3nt: TGTGCCAGCAGTGAACAGGGGACCCCCCCACCCCTCCACTTT
CDR3aa: CASSEQGTPPPLHF

j_gene: TRBJ2-3
d_gene: -
v_gene: TRBV9
abundance: few
CDR3nt: TGTGCCAGCAGCGTATCCCAGAATACGCAGTATTTT
CDR3aa: CASSVSQNTQYF

j_gene: TRBJ2-7
d_gene: -
v_gene: TRBV28
abundance: -
CDR3nt: TGTGCCAGTGAGGCGGTCACCTACGAGCAGTACTTC
CDR3aa: CASEAVTYEQYF

j_gene: TRBJ2-5
d_gene: TRBD2
v_gene: TRBV4-1
abundance: -
CDR3nt: TGCGCCAGCAGCCAAGAATCGGGGGGGGCCGGCAGTGAGACCCAGTACTTC
CDR3aa: CASSQESGGAGSETQYF

j_gene: TRBJ1-1
d_gene: -
v_gene: TRBV6-5
abundance: -
CDR3nt: TGTGCCATCGCCCAGGGTTTAAGAACTGAAGCTTTCTTT
CDR3aa: CAIAQGLRTEAFF

j_gene: TRBJ1-2
d_gene: -
v_gene: TRBV11-2
abundance: once
CDR3nt: TGTGCCAGCAGCTTAGTAGGGGTCTCAATAGTCTACACCTTC
CDR3aa: CASSLVGVSIVYTF

j_gene: TRBJ2-3
d_gene: TRBD2
v_gene: TRBV4-2
abundance: -
CDR3nt: TGTGCCAGCAGCAGCCCACCTAGCGGGGGGGTGAATACGCAGTATTTT
CDR3aa: CASSSPPSGGVNTQYF

j_gene: TRBJ2-7
d_gene: -
v_gene: TRBV6-6
abundance: -
CDR3nt: TGTGCCAGTCTGGGGTACGTCGGGGGCGAGCAGTACTTC
CDR3aa: CASLGYVGGEQYF

j_gene: TRBJ1-2
d_gene: -
v_gene: TRBV9
abundance: -
CDR3nt: TGTGCCAGCAGCGTTTTTGGTGGAGTCTATGGCTACACCTTC
CDR3aa: CASSVFGGVYGYTF

j_gene: TRBJ2-7
d_gene: TRBD1
v_gene: TRBV7-9
abundance: -
CDR3nt: TGTGCCAGCAGCTCCGCATCTTTGTCCAGGACAGGCTACGAGCAGTACTTC
CDR3aa: CASSSASLSRTGYEQYF

j_gene: TRBJ2-7
d_gene: -
v_gene: TRBV5-1
abundance: -
CDR3nt: TGCGCCAGCTCCGAGAGGGCAGAAGTAACCTACGAGCAGTACTTC
CDR3aa: CASSERAEVTYEQYF

j_gene: TRBJ1-4
d_gene: -
v_gene: TRBV9
abundance: -
CDR3nt: TGTGCCAGCGCCTACAGGAGCGCAGGGCCTGAGGAACTGTTTTTT
CDR3aa: CASAYRSAGPEELFF

j_gene: TRBJ2-1
d_gene: TRBD1
v_gene: TRBV27
abundance: -
CDR3nt: TGTGCCAGCAGTTGGACAGGGAGCTCCTACAATGAGCAGTTCTTC
CDR3aa: CASSWTGSSYNEQFF